A selection of T cell receptor beta chains follows, all from one sample in a study of blood T cell repertoires in COVID-19. Generated by immunoSEQ multiplex PCR, the TCRdb table keeps only in-frame clones and is missing some. The sample has about 110,000 clones; about 79% are singletons. Material for sequencing was peripheral blood. The receptors come from an elderly woman with active or convalescent COVID-19. The CDR3 runs from the conserved cysteine through the conserved F or W. The D gene is left open where the match is weak. Size tells how often a clone was seen (once, few, many) or the class of an expanded clone, and some rows leave it out.

TRBV2	NA	TRBJ2-7	NA	TGTGCCAGCAGGGTTGACAGTTACGAGCAGTACTTC	CASRVDSYEQYF
TRBV18	NA	TRBJ1-5	NA	TGTGCCAGCTCACCGACAGTCAATCAGCCCCAGCATTTT	CASSPTVNQPQHF
TRBV1	NA	TRBJ1-2	NA	TGCACCAGCAGCCGGAGGGGGGGCACGGAGCCTAACTATGGCTACACCTTC	CTSSRRGGTEPNYGYTF
TRBV9	NA	TRBJ2-3	NA	TGTGCCAGCAGCCCGAGCCTAGCCAGCACAGATACGCAGTATTTT	CASSPSLASTDTQYF
TRBV6-4	NA	TRBJ2-2	NA	TGTGCCAGCAGTGACGCAGCGACACGCAGGGTAAGGAACACCGGGGAGCTGTTTTTT	CASSDAATRRVRNTGELFF
TRBV3-1/TRBV3-2	NA	TRBJ1-5	NA	TGTGCCAGCAGCCGGCGGGGGGTTCAGCCCCAGCATTTT	CASSRRGVQPQHF
TRBV5-1	NA	TRBJ1-2	NA	TGCGCCAGCACCCTCGGATTTACGACAGATTACTATGGCTACACCTTC	CASTLGFTTDYYGYTF
TRBV29-1	NA	TRBJ1-1	NA	TGCAGCGTTGTTTCCATGACGGTTTATGTCGCGGGAGCTTTCTTT	CSVVSMTVYVAGAFF
TRBV2	NA	TRBJ1-1	NA	TGTGCCAGCAGAGCAGACAGTGAAGCTTTCTTT	CASRADSEAFF
TRBV2	NA	TRBJ1-5	NA	TGTGCCAGCAGTGAACGGTCCGGGAATCAGCCCCAGCATTTT	CASSERSGNQPQHF
TRBV18	NA	TRBJ1-5	NA	TGTGCCAGCTCCGACGAGGGGGGCAATCAGCCCCAGCATTTT	CASSDEGGNQPQHF
TRBV12-3/TRBV12-4	NA	TRBJ2-1	NA	TGTGCCAGCAGTCCAACAAGTAATGAGCAGTTCTTC	CASSPTSNEQFF
TRBV18	NA	TRBJ2-2	NA	TGTGCCAGCTCACCACTCGACAGGTCCGGGGAGCTGTTTTTT	CASSPLDRSGELFF
TRBV5-6	TRBD2	TRBJ2-3	NA	TGTGCCAGCAGCTTGGAGGCTAGCGGGAGTATACCAGATACGCAGTATTTT	CASSLEASGSIPDTQYF
TRBV7-3	TRBD1	TRBJ1-1	NA	TGTGCCAGCAGCTTAATCGGCGGGACAGCGAACACTGAAGCTTTCTTT	CASSLIGGTANTEAFF
TRBV7-8	TRBD2	TRBJ2-5	NA	TGTGCCAGCAGCTTCCGACTAGCGGGAGGGGGGCTTCAAGAGACCCAGTACTTC	CASSFRLAGGGLQETQYF
TRBV9	TRBD1	TRBJ1-4	NA	TGTGCCAGCAGCCTTGGGACAGCTGGTTTTAATGAAAAACTGTTTTTT	CASSLGTAGFNEKLFF
TRBV7-8	TRBD1	TRBJ2-1	NA	TGTGCCAGCAGCCGCAACCGGGACAGACCCTACAATGAGCAGTTCTTC	CASSRNRDRPYNEQFF
TRBV7-8	TRBD2	TRBJ2-7	NA	TGTGCCAGCAGCTTAGCCTTGCGGGGGACCTACGAGCAGTACTTC	CASSLALRGTYEQYF
TRBV9	TRBD1	TRBJ1-4	NA	TGTGCCAGCGGAAACAGGGGGGGAACTAATGAAAAACTGTTTTTT	CASGNRGGTNEKLFF
TRBV2	TRBD1	TRBJ1-2	few	TGTGCCAGCATTTCTACGCGTTGGGACAGGGAAAACTATGGCTACACCTTC	CASISTRWDRENYGYTF
TRBV30	TRBD1	TRBJ2-7	NA	TGTGCCTGGAGTGTACGGCAGGGGGCGATTCAGAGTTACGAGCAGTACTTC	CAWSVRQGAIQSYEQYF
TRBV5-1	NA	TRBJ1-6	few	TGCGCCAGCAGCTTGCAGGGATATAATTCACCCCTCCACTTT	CASSLQGYNSPLHF
TRBV2	TRBD1	TRBJ1-4	NA	TGTGCCAGCAGCCCCGGGACAGGGTTTAATGAAAAACTGTTTTTT	CASSPGTGFNEKLFF
TRBV28	TRBD1	TRBJ2-7	NA	TGTGCCAGCAACACCCGGGACAGGTCCGGGGAGCAGTACTTC	CASNTRDRSGEQYF
TRBV24-1	TRBD2	TRBJ2-5	NA	TGTGCCACCAGTGATTGGTCTAGCGGGCCTCAAGAGACCCAGTACTTC	CATSDWSSGPQETQYF
TRBV6-5	NA	TRBJ2-7	NA	TGTGCCAGCAGTTACTCGAGGGGGAGATCGTACGAGCAGTACTTC	CASSYSRGRSYEQYF
TRBV18	TRBD1	TRBJ2-1	NA	TGTGCCAGCTCACCATACGGACAGGGGAGCTCCTACAATGAGCAGTTCTTC	CASSPYGQGSSYNEQFF
TRBV24-1	TRBD1	TRBJ2-6	NA	TGTGCCACCAGTGATTTGCGAGACAGGGGTCGTTATGGGGCCAACGTCCTGACTTTC	CATSDLRDRGRYGANVLTF
TRBV19	NA	TRBJ2-7	once	TGTGCCAGTAAACCCGACCGGAGCTCCTACGAGCAGTACTTC	CASKPDRSSYEQYF
TRBV9	NA	TRBJ1-1	few	TGTGCCAGCAGCGTGATACCAGGGAACACTGAAGCTTTCTTT	CASSVIPGNTEAFF
TRBV11-1	TRBD1	TRBJ1-2	NA	TGTGCCAGCAGTTTAAACAGGGGAGGTAGCTATGGCTACACCTTC	CASSLNRGGSYGYTF
TRBV11-2	NA	TRBJ2-7	NA	TGTGCCAGCAGCTTGGACCGGTCGGGCCTCGGAGGAGAGCAGTACTTC	CASSLDRSGLGGEQYF
TRBV7-8	TRBD2	TRBJ2-2	NA	TGTGCCAGCAGCCCTCAAAAAACGGGGGGGCCCGGGGAGCTGTTTTTT	CASSPQKTGGPGELFF
TRBV18	TRBD1	TRBJ1-1	once	TGTGCCAGCTCACCAAACAGGGGGGTAAATAAAGCTTTCTTT	CASSPNRGVNKAFF
TRBV10-3	TRBD1	TRBJ1-1	once	TGTGCCATCACCGAGCGGCAGGGGGTGAATGAAGCTTTCTTT	CAITERQGVNEAFF
TRBV4-2	NA	TRBJ1-5	NA	TGTGCCAGCAGCCAAGATCTGGACAGTAGCAATCAGCCCCAGCATTTT	CASSQDLDSSNQPQHF
TRBV5-1	TRBD2	TRBJ2-1	once	TGCGCCAGCAGCTCCACCCCAGGAGGCGCGGGAGCTTACAATGAGCAGTTCTTC	CASSSTPGGAGAYNEQFF
TRBV9	TRBD1	TRBJ2-7	NA	TGTGCCAGCAGCTCAGACCCGGGACAGGGTGCCTACGAGCAGTACTTC	CASSSDPGQGAYEQYF
TRBV5-6	TRBD2	TRBJ2-1	NA	TGTGCCAGCAGTTACGGGGGGGTTAATGAGCAGTTCTTC	CASSYGGVNEQFF
TRBV11-2	TRBD1	TRBJ2-2	NA	TGTGCCAGCAGCTCCCGGGACAGGGGGACCGGGGAGCTGTTTTTT	CASSSRDRGTGELFF
TRBV5-4	NA	TRBJ1-5	NA	TGTGCCAGCAGCTTGGACCGATCAGCCCAGCATTTT	CASSLDRSAQHF